The text below deals with one TCR beta chain. Its antigen remains unidentified. These data originate in a study of beta chain features in type 1 diabetes. The CDR3 sequence is 15 residues long. The germline CDR1 and CDR2 sequences are LNHDA and SQIVND (reference sequence). V lost 9 bases, J lost 7 bases, and 21 bases lay in between. Reverse transcription of all isolated RNA meant that expressed TCRB transcripts were sequenced. Assay: immunoSEQ multiplex PCR; the TCRdb copy retains only in-frame clones and omits some. The table has 250,000 to 350,000 clones, approximately 15% seen once. The study, taken as a whole, reports: When Type 1 diabetes patients were examined, their TCRB CDR3s proved moderately but significantly shorter in all four CD4+ subsets.

Sorted populations all had greater than 95% purity. What was sequenced was naive CD4+ T cells from blood. The V and J genes are TRBV19 and TRBJ2-2; a weak D match, TRBD2 (6 bases). This clonotype was sampled from a young man with type 1 diabetes. CDR3 sequence (DNA): TGTGCCAGCATCCGACGGACTAATGGTGGCGGGGAGCTGTTTTTT. Residues: CASIRRTNGGGELFF. Full variable domain (outside the CDR3, taken from reference TRBV19 and TRBJ2-2): DGGITQSPKYLFRKEGQNVTLSCEQNLNHDAMYWYRQDPGQGLRLIYYSQIVNDFQKGDIAEGYSVSREKKESFPLTVTSAQKNPTAFYLCASIRRTNGGGELFFGEGSRLTVL.